This TCR beta chain was sequenced during a study of T cells after yellow fever vaccination. Study summary: Researchers used SMART-Seq v4 Ultra Low Input to prepare fractions that had low cell numbers. Study-wide points: Abundant clonotypes from the bulk population could contaminate FACS-sorted repertoires. A secondary response was less intense yet reached its peak sooner, at day 5 versus 15. A large majority of primary-vaccination clones showed up again after the booster (just under 97% CD4, 85% to 90% CD8).

The sample holds many counts of this clonotype. Its cognate antigen is unknown. TCRdb processed the 5' RACE reads anew with MiXCR; each CDR3 protein has one entry. The data contain some 250,000 distinct CDR3 sequences, approximately 3.6% of them singletons. The input for sequencing was PBMCs, taken 15 days after the yellow fever booster vaccination. This TCR was sampled from a man between 18 and 29 years old who received the YFV17D yellow fever vaccine.

The CDR3 here is CASSYPEREGNTIYF. CDR3 DNA: TGTGCCAGCAGTTACCCGGAACGAGAGGGAAACACCATATATTTT. The chain couples TRBV6-2 or TRBV6-3 to TRBJ1-3; D remains unclear. The CDR3 is 15 amino acids. CDR1 is MNHEY, CDR2 SVGEGT, per germline. V gave up 2 bases and J gave up 4 bases, with 12 bases separating them.